This TCR beta chain was recovered during a study of a mutant IDH1 vaccine in newly diagnosed glioma (dated by TCRdb to the early 2020s). With regard to the full study: Patients received eight vaccinations in weeks 1, 3, 5, 7, 11, 15, 19 and 23, corresponding to visits V03 through V10. Vaccination was initiated 4-6 weeks after radiotherapy alone, or concurrently with temozolomide cycles in the chemotherapy-containing groups. The roughly 30 treated patients were around 62% male and around 40% female, with a mean age of approximately 40 years. Before enrollment, patients had received standard therapy of radiotherapy alone, temozolomide alone, or radiochemotherapy with temozolomide; most received the combination. Peripheral blood was collected at six visits: V03 (baseline), V05, V07, V10, V12 and V13. For exploratory analyses, longitudinal TCRB deep sequencing was carried out in around 26 treated patients wherever samples were available. The full study reports these points: Across multiple MHC alleles, vaccine-induced immune responses were seen in approximately 93% of patients. No apparent relationship was observed between pseudoprogression and alterations in the top peripheral T cell clonotypes detected by TCRB sequencing. The authors noted that analyses of patient blood samples could not be reproduced because of sample limitations. PBMC samples for TCRB deep sequencing were selected based on availability.

V was cut back by 0 bases and J by 4 bases, leaving a gap of 12 bases between them. The germline V gene (reference sequence) provides CDR1 LNHNV and CDR2 YYDKDF. Including cysteine and phenylalanine, the CDR3 has 15 amino acids. The read is trimmed to its CDR3 DNA, 45 bases read in frame from base 1. Receptor libraries were prepared by the immunoSEQ multiplex PCR assay. Rearranged TCR beta chain sequences were amplified using the hsTCRB Kit according to the manufacturer's protocol. An Illumina MiSeq was used to sequence the TCRB libraries. The authors' analysis ran thus. The kit vendor's proprietary platform handled demultiplexing, trimming and gene mapping. The table was pulled from immuneACCESS by TCRdb, which kept in-frame rearrangements only. Such tables lose some clones; where checked, under half of the loss comes from unresolved V genes, and the rest has no known cause. That table furnishes V, J and clone size, whereas the DNA furnished D and trimming. The sample table contains 38,000 or so clones; only one count was recorded for 75% to 85% of them. About 5% of the sample is taken by the ten largest.

The time point label, read with the paper, signifies: week 23, last vaccination. A 20-mer mutant IDH1 peptide at 300 micrograms in Montanide made up each vaccine dose, which was injected subcutaneously together with topical imiquimod. Newly diagnosed WHO grade 3 or 4 IDH1-mutant astrocytomas showing loss of nuclear ATRX were present in the donors. The samples were drawn from NOA16, a multicentre, single-arm, open-label phase I trial in Germany that tested a mutant IDH1 peptide vaccine in humans for the first time. The DNeasy Blood and Tissue Kit was used to extract genomic DNA from EDTA blood for TCRB sequencing. On this clone: Its antigen remains undetermined. Base qualities are not recorded, but no much larger clone differs from it by a single base.

This chain joins TRBV15 to TRBJ1-1; a weak D assignment points to TRBD1 (6 bases agree). The sample consisted of PBMCs, taken from a glioma patient whose treatment included an IDH1 peptide vaccine. This TCR derives from a man aged 40-55 years with glioma. The DNA sequence reads TGTGCCACCAGCAGAGATCGGCAGGGGAGCACTGAAGCTTTCTTT. This sequence encodes CATSRDRQGSTEAFF. Beyond the CDR3, the reference TRBV15 and TRBJ1-1 genes provide the residues; the full variable domain reads: DAMVIQNPRYQVTQFGKPVTLSCSQTLNHNVMYWYQQKSSQAPKLLFHYYDKDFNNEADTPDNFQSRRPNTSFCFLDIRSPGLGDTAMYLCATSRDRQGSTEAFFGQGTRLTVV.